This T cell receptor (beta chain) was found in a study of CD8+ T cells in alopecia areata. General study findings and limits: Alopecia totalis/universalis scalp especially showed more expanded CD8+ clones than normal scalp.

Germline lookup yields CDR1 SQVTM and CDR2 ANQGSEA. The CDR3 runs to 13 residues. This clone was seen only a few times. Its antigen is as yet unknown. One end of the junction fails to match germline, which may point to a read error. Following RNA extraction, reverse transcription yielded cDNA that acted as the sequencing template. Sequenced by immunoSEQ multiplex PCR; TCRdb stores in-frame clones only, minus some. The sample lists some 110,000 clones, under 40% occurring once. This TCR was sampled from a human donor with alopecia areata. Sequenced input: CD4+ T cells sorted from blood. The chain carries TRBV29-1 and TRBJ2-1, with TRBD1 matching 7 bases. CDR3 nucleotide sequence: TGCAGCGTCGAAGACAGGGCCTACAATGAGCAGTTCTTC. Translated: CSVEDRAYNEQFF.